These 10 T cell receptor beta chains originate from one sample sequenced in a study of Graves' ophthalmopathy and Graves' hyperthyroidism. Researchers took RNA transcripts and amplified TCR beta CDR3 regions from them. First-round RT-PCR with HTBI primers preceded a second-round multiplex PCR. TCRdb used MiXCR to reprocess the multiplex PCR reads, holding one entry per CDR3 protein. The table has more than 1,000,000 distinct CDR3 sequences, 35% to 45% seen once. Material: peripheral blood or thyroid tissue (not recorded which). All receptors come from an adult man with Graves' hyperthyroidism.

In this sample, this clonotype turned up many times. V is TRBV5-8 and J is TRBJ2-5; 13 bases align to TRBD2. V lost 4 bases, J lost 5 bases, and 5 bases stayed unmatched. There are 15 residues in the CDR3. Germline CDR1 and CDR2: SGHTS and YDEGEE. The CDR3 spells CASSAGLAGRETQYF. CDR3 in DNA: TGTGCCAGCAGCGCGGGACTAGCGGGACGGGAGACCCAGTACTTC.

The chain joins TRBV5-1 to TRBJ2-2, with D perhaps assigned TRBD1 or TRBD2 (5 bases each). The CDR3 length is 15 residues. V shed 4 bases and J shed 1 base, with 11 bases lying between them. The germline CDR1 and CDR2 sequences are SGHRS and YFSETQ. The CDR3 region is CASSTGQKNTGELFF. The CDR3 DNA sequence: TGCGCCAGCAGCACGGGGCAGAAGAACACCGGGGAGCTGTTTTTT.

The chain employs TRBV11-2 and TRBJ2-7, with D unresolved. The CDR3 is 15 residues long. CDR1 SGHAT and CDR2 FQNNGV come from the germline V gene. V was trimmed by 7 bases and J by 1 base, leaving 17 bases between them. DNA of the CDR3: TGTGCCAGCACCTTCGCGAGGTTAGGGTCCTACGAGCAGTACTTC. As protein: CASTFARLGSYEQYF.

This clonotype occurred many times. This chain links TRBV15 with TRBJ2-5; D could derive from TRBD1 or TRBD2 (5 bases each). Between the trimmed V and J ends, which lost 8 bases and 4 bases, there was a span of 17 bases. The germline V gene encodes CDR1 LNHNV and CDR2 YYDKDF (reference sequence). This CDR3 has 14 residues. In nucleotides, the CDR3 is TGTGCCACCGAGAGGGCAGGGTGGCGAGAGACCCAGTACTTC. Its protein product is CATERAGWRETQYF. The complete variable domain, with remaining parts taken from reference TRBV15 and TRBJ2-5, reads DAMVIQNPRYQVTQFGKPVTLSCSQTLNHNVMYWYQQKSSQAPKLLFHYYDKDFNNEADTPDNFQSRRPNTSFCFLDIRSPGLGDTAMYLCATERAGWRETQYFGPGTRLLVL.

The chain recombines TRBV29-1 with TRBJ1-1; D gene unclear. Germline V CDR1 and CDR2: SQVTM, ANQGSEA. The V gene lost 8 bases and the J gene lost 1 base, with 14 bases spanning the gap. The CDR3 totals 13 residues. CDR3 protein: CSLERVPNTEAFF. In nucleotides, the CDR3 is TGCAGCTTAGAGAGGGTACCGAACACTGAAGCTTTCTTT.

At least ten counts were recorded for this clonotype. V usage is TRBV19 and J usage is TRBJ1-5; D is undetermined. The CDR3 spans 13 residues. With 8 bases removed from V and 6 bases from J, the gap between germline ends came to 14 bases. Germline values: CDR1 LNHDA, CDR2 SQIVND (reference sequence). CDR3 protein: CASEGGSRQPQHF. Here the CDR3 DNA reads TGTGCCAGTGAAGGTGGAAGTCGTCAGCCCCAGCATTTT. Looking up the rest from reference TRBV19 and TRBJ1-5 gives the full variable domain: DGGITQSPKYLFRKEGQNVTLSCEQNLNHDAMYWYRQDPGQGLRLIYYSQIVNDFQKGDIAEGYSVSREKKESFPLTVTSAQKNPTAFYLCASEGGSRQPQHFGDGTRLSIL.

This clonotype has at least ten counts. The V call is TRBV29-1, the J call TRBJ1-1; no firm D call. V gave up 5 bases and J gave up 6 bases, with 10 bases separating them. This CDR3 comprises 11 residues. Germline assignment: CDR1 SQVTM and CDR2 ANQGSEA. CDR3 bases: TGCAGCGTTTGGTACAGTTCTGAAGCTTTCTTT. This encodes CSVWYSSEAFF.

This clonotype was picked up many times. The V and J genes are TRBV5-6 and TRBJ1-6; maybe TRBD1 (5 bases). Germline V lookup: CDR1 SGHDT, CDR2 YYEEEE. Trimming removed 2 bases from V and 7 bases from J, with 7 bases in between. CDR3 length: 13 amino acids. This CDR3 reads CASSFGANSPLHF. The CDR3 DNA is TGTGCCAGCAGCTTCGGGGCCAATTCACCCCTCCACTTT. Based on the CDR3 plus reference TRBV5-6 and TRBJ1-6, the full variable domain is DAGVTQSPTHLIKTRGQQVTLRCSPKSGHDTVSWYQQALGQGPQFIFQYYEEEERQRGNFPDRFSGHQFPNYSSELNVNALLLGDSALYLCASSFGANSPLHFGNGTRLTVT.

This clonotype has at least ten counts. The gene calls are TRBV12-3 or TRBV12-4 and TRBJ2-6, with D possibly TRBD1 on 5 matching bases. V dropped 5 bases and J dropped 4 bases, with 15 bases sitting between them. This CDR3 is 16 amino acids long. The CDR3 loop is CASSKDTAQGANVLTF. DNA of the CDR3: TGTGCCAGCAGTAAGGACACCGCGCAAGGGGCCAACGTCCTGACTTTC.

This clonotype was picked up many times. The chain has TRBV7-2 and TRBJ2-7; perhaps TRBD2 as D (5 bases). Germline V gene lookup returns CDR1 SGHTA and CDR2 FQGNSA. This CDR3 contains 14 residues. Deletions cut 2 bases from V and 3 bases from J, with 11 bases between. Written as DNA, the CDR3 is TGTGCCAGCAGCTTATTCGGCCGGGACTACGAGCAGTACTTC. This gives the protein CASSLFGRDYEQYF.